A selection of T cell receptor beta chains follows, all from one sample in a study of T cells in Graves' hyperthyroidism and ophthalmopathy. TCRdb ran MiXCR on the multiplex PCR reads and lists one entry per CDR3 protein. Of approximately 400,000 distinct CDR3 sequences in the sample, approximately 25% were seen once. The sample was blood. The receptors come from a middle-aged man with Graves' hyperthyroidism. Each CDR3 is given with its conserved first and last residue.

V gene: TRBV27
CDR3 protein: CASSSFTRFTWNNEQFF

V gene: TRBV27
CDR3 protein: CASSPSRGTYEQYF

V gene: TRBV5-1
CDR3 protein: CASSYDRAETQYF

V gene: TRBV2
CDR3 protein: CASRTVDGYTF

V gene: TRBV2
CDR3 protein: CASSEEFISNQPQHF

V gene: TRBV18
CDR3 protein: CASSPEENWLAYEQYF

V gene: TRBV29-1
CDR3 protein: CSVMDGTSTDTQYF

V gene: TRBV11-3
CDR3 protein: CASSSGTGTLRDTQYF

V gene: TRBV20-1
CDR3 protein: CSARRTSGSSYNEQFF

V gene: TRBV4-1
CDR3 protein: CASSPSGRYQETQYF

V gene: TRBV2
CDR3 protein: CASSETGYEQYF

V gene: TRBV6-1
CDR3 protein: CASMGGGSYNEQFF

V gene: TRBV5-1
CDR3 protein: CASSNRDRVFTDTQYF

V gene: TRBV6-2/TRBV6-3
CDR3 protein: CASKDPNTEAFF

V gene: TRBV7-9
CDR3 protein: CASSLPDITETQYF

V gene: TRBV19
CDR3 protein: CASKAPGDSNQPQHF

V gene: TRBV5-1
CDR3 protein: CASKRDRGNTEAFF

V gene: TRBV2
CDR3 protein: CASSEVSAGAGYNEQFF

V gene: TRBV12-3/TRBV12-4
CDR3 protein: CASSLVGVGSPLHF